This T cell receptor beta chain was captured in a study of blood T cells in healthy people across ages. Regarding the study as a whole: With donor CMV status unknown, expanded clonotype changes were possibly confounded. Per million T cells, TCR beta diversity dropped roughly linearly as age increased. The study could not conclusively compare naive and antigen-experienced cells, given its unsorted PBMCs.

Total RNA amounts of at least 5.5 micrograms were extracted per sample. In the case of this clonotype: Antigen specificity is unknown.

V dropped 4 bases and J dropped 7 bases, with 14 bases sitting between them. CDR3 length: 13 residues. Germline values: CDR1 DFQATT, CDR2 SNEGSKA (reference sequence). Through a sample-barcoded 5' primer and a J-beta primer mix, a second PCR was run for about 6 to 12 cycles. TCRdb passed the 5' RACE reads through MiXCR, listing each CDR3 protein once. The table records some 1 million distinct CDR3 sequences, 40% to 45% of them present only once. The genes are TRBV20-1 and TRBJ2-1; D not certain. This sequence was found in a woman between 55 and 75 years old in good health. Sequencing input: blood. The CDR3 protein is CSAILGGQNEQFF. The CDR3 coding sequence is TGCAGTGCTATTCTAGGTGGTCAAAATGAGCAGTTCTTC.